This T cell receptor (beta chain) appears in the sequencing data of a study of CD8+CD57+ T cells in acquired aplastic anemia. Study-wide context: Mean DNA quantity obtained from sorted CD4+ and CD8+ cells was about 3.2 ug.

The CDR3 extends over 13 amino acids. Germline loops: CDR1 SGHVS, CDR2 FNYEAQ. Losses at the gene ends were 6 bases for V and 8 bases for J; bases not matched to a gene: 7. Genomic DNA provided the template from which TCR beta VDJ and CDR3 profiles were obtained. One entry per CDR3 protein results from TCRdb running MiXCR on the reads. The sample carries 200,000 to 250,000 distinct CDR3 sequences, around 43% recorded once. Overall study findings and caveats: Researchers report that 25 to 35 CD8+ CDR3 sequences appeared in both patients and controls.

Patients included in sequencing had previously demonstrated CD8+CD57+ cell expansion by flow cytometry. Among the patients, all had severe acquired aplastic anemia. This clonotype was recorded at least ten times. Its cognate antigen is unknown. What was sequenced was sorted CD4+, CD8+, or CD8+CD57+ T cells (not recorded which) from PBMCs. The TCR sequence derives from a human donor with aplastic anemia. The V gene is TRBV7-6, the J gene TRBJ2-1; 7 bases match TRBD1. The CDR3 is CASRRQGFDEQFF. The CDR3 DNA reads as TGTGCCAGCAGGAGACAGGGTTTCGATGAGCAGTTCTTC.